The rows below give T cell receptor beta chains drawn from one sample of a study of T cells after yellow fever vaccination. MiXCR was run by TCRdb on the 5' RACE reads, yielding one entry per CDR3 protein. The repertoire holds 350,000 to 550,000 distinct CDR3 sequences, with around a sixth as singletons. This material consisted of PBMCs, taken before the yellow fever booster vaccination. Every receptor here comes from a man between 18 and 35 years old who received the YFV17D yellow fever vaccine. The CDR3 runs from the conserved cysteine through the conserved F or W. Fields, in order: D gene, V gene, clone size, J gene, CDR3 protein, CDR3 DNA. The D gene is left open where the match is weak. Only some rows state a clone size, as once, few, many or a class for expanded clones.

D gene: NA
V gene: TRBV11-2
clone size: NA
J gene: TRBJ2-2
CDR3 protein: CASSWGGGPTGELFF
CDR3 DNA: TGTGCCAGCAGCTGGGGAGGGGGCCCAACCGGGGAGCTGTTTTTT

D gene: TRBD1
V gene: TRBV29-1
clone size: NA
J gene: TRBJ1-1
CDR3 protein: CSALDRGREAFF
CDR3 DNA: TGCAGCGCCCTAGACAGGGGGCGGGAAGCTTTCTTT

D gene: NA
V gene: TRBV29-1
clone size: NA
J gene: TRBJ2-3
CDR3 protein: CSVEVGDSTDTQYF
CDR3 DNA: TGCAGCGTTGAAGTTGGGGATTCTACAGATACGCAGTATTTT

D gene: NA
V gene: TRBV20-1
clone size: NA
J gene: TRBJ2-1
CDR3 protein: CSADPGGDSGRYNEQFF
CDR3 DNA: TGCAGTGCTGACCCGGGCGGGGATAGCGGCCGCTACAATGAGCAGTTCTTC

D gene: NA
V gene: TRBV5-1
clone size: NA
J gene: TRBJ2-1
CDR3 protein: CASSLSGGSRNEQFF
CDR3 DNA: TGCGCCAGCAGCTTGTCGGGGGGCTCTAGGAATGAGCAGTTCTTC

D gene: NA
V gene: TRBV9
clone size: NA
J gene: TRBJ1-6
CDR3 protein: CASSVTTDYNSPLHF
CDR3 DNA: TGTGCCAGCAGCGTAACGACTGACTATAATTCACCCCTCCACTTT

D gene: TRBD1
V gene: TRBV10-1
clone size: NA
J gene: TRBJ2-2
CDR3 protein: CASSGTGSRNTGELFF
CDR3 DNA: TGCGCCAGCAGTGGGACAGGGTCTAGGAACACCGGGGAGCTGTTTTTT

D gene: NA
V gene: TRBV6-1
clone size: few
J gene: TRBJ1-1
CDR3 protein: CASITVRNTEAFF
CDR3 DNA: TGTGCCAGCATTACGGTAAGGAACACTGAAGCTTTCTTT

D gene: NA
V gene: TRBV5-6
clone size: few
J gene: TRBJ2-3
CDR3 protein: CASSLKGANTQYF
CDR3 DNA: TGTGCCAGCAGCTTGAAAGGGGCAAATACGCAGTATTTT

D gene: TRBD2
V gene: TRBV12-3/TRBV12-4
clone size: NA
J gene: TRBJ2-4
CDR3 protein: CASSFGEGNIQYF
CDR3 DNA: TGTGCCAGCAGTTTTGGGGAGGGAAACATTCAGTACTTC

D gene: NA
V gene: TRBV7-2
clone size: NA
J gene: TRBJ1-5
CDR3 protein: CASSKEGRQPQHF
CDR3 DNA: TGTGCCAGCAGCAAGGAGGGTCGGCAGCCCCAGCATTTT

D gene: NA
V gene: TRBV7-2
clone size: few
J gene: TRBJ1-2
CDR3 protein: CASSLDGVNYGYTF
CDR3 DNA: TGTGCCAGCAGCCTTGATGGTGTCAACTATGGCTACACCTTC

D gene: NA
V gene: TRBV30
clone size: NA
J gene: TRBJ2-5
CDR3 protein: CAGEEIPQETQYF
CDR3 DNA: TGTGCCGGAGAGGAGATCCCCCAAGAGACCCAGTACTTC

D gene: NA
V gene: TRBV6-5
clone size: NA
J gene: TRBJ2-1
CDR3 protein: CASSYGTGSYNEQFF
CDR3 DNA: TGTGCCAGCAGTTACGGGACGGGCTCCTACAATGAGCAGTTCTTC

D gene: NA
V gene: TRBV24-1
clone size: few
J gene: TRBJ2-5
CDR3 protein: CATSDSPRETQYF
CDR3 DNA: TGTGCCACCAGTGATAGTCCCAGGGAGACCCAGTACTTC

D gene: TRBD2
V gene: TRBV12-3/TRBV12-4
clone size: few
J gene: TRBJ2-5
CDR3 protein: CASRKAGAQGETQYF
CDR3 DNA: TGTGCCAGCAGAAAAGCGGGGGCCCAGGGGGAGACCCAGTACTTC

D gene: NA
V gene: TRBV4-1
clone size: NA
J gene: TRBJ1-2
CDR3 protein: CASSQRGTDNYGYTF
CDR3 DNA: TGCGCCAGCAGCCAACGTGGTACTGATAACTATGGCTACACCTTC

D gene: NA
V gene: TRBV4-3
clone size: many
J gene: TRBJ2-4
CDR3 protein: CASSLSMVTKNIQYF
CDR3 DNA: TGCGCCAGCAGCCTGAGCATGGTGACCAAAAACATTCAGTACTTC

D gene: NA
V gene: TRBV5-1
clone size: NA
J gene: TRBJ2-3
CDR3 protein: CASMGDRSLDTQYF
CDR3 DNA: TGCGCCAGCATGGGGGATCGAAGTTTGGATACGCAGTATTTT

D gene: NA
V gene: TRBV4-3
clone size: NA
J gene: TRBJ2-5
CDR3 protein: CASSQETATETQYF
CDR3 DNA: TGCGCCAGCAGCCAAGAGACAGCAACAGAGACCCAGTACTTC

D gene: NA
V gene: TRBV7-9
clone size: NA
J gene: TRBJ1-1
CDR3 protein: CASSLAQGLRTEAFF
CDR3 DNA: TGTGCCAGCAGCTTAGCACAGGGATTGCGGACTGAAGCTTTCTTT

D gene: NA
V gene: TRBV4-3
clone size: NA
J gene: TRBJ1-1
CDR3 protein: CASSQFRRGDTEAFF
CDR3 DNA: TGCGCCAGCAGCCAATTTCGTAGGGGGGACACTGAAGCTTTCTTT

D gene: NA
V gene: TRBV5-6
clone size: few
J gene: TRBJ2-5
CDR3 protein: CASTPNSFRRETQYF
CDR3 DNA: TGTGCCAGCACCCCGAACAGTTTTAGGAGAGAGACCCAGTACTTC

D gene: NA
V gene: TRBV7-3
clone size: NA
J gene: TRBJ2-5
CDR3 protein: CASSLRAPGRDSRETQYF
CDR3 DNA: TGTGCCAGCAGCTTAAGAGCCCCGGGCCGCGATTCGAGGGAGACCCAGTACTTC